This is a list of T cell receptor beta chains from one sample in a study of CD8+CD57+ T cells in acquired aplastic anemia. MiXCR, applied by TCRdb to the reads, yields one record per CDR3 protein. The sample lists about 160,000 distinct CDR3 sequences, 45% to 55% occurring once. The sample consisted of sorted CD4+, CD8+, or CD8+CD57+ T cells (not recorded which) from PBMCs. Receptors originate from a human donor with aplastic anemia. Each CDR3 is given with its conserved first and last residue. The D gene is left open where the match is weak. Expanded clones get a size class; other rows say once, few or many, or leave the size out.

TRBV4-1,TRBJ1-2,-,many,CASSQDLRGGYTF,TGCGCCAGCAGCCAAGATCTCCGGGGTGGCTACACCTTC
TRBV29-1,TRBJ1-5,-,many,CSVAAGGNQPQHF,TGCAGCGTTGCAGCAGGGGGCAATCAGCCCCAGCATTTT
TRBV9,TRBJ1-2,TRBD1,-,CASSGGTGGNYGYTF,TGTGCCAGCAGCGGCGGGACAGGCGGCAACTATGGCTACACCTTC
TRBV10-3,TRBJ1-5,-,-,CAISDPNQPQHF,TGTGCCATCAGTGACCCGAATCAGCCCCAGCATTTT
TRBV6-5,TRBJ2-5,-,-,CASSYLFPGSLYQETQYF,TGTGCCAGCAGTTACTTATTCCCCGGGAGCCTGTACCAAGAGACCCAGTACTTC
TRBV6-1,TRBJ1-2,-,many,CASSEDWTVHGYTF,TGTGCCAGCAGTGAAGATTGGACAGTACATGGCTACACCTTC
TRBV7-8,TRBJ2-3,-,-,CASSLWPNEDTQYF,TGTGCCAGCAGCTTGTGGCCAAACGAGGATACGCAGTATTTT
TRBV2,TRBJ2-4,-,-,CASSEGPGNQGLAKNIQYF,TGTGCCAGCAGTGAGGGCCCAGGGAACCAAGGACTAGCCAAAAACATTCAGTACTTC
TRBV6-5,TRBJ1-1,-,many,CASSYRGLGAFF,TGTGCCAGCAGTTATAGGGGACTCGGCGCTTTCTTT
TRBV20-1,TRBJ2-7,-,-,CSARDAGPYEQYF,TGCAGTGCCAGGGACGCAGGACCCTACGAGCAGTACTTC
TRBV20-1,TRBJ2-7,-,many,CSAKEGPRVGEQYF,TGCAGTGCTAAGGAGGGACCCAGGGTTGGGGAGCAGTACTTC
TRBV2,TRBJ1-5,-,-,CASSDPLSPQHF,TGTGCCAGCAGTGACCCCCTTTCCCCCCAGCATTTT
TRBV7-3,TRBJ1-2,-,-,CASSADGNYGYTF,TGTGCCAGCAGCGCGGACGGTAACTATGGCTACACCTTC
TRBV20-1,TRBJ2-1,-,-,CSARGLVSYNEQFF,TGCAGTGCTAGAGGACTAGTATCCTACAATGAGCAGTTCTTC
TRBV5-1,TRBJ2-7,-,-,CASSGTGPDGEQYF,TGCGCCAGCAGCGGCACGGGACCGGACGGCGAGCAGTACTTC
TRBV9,TRBJ2-5,-,once,CASSTGTREGETQYF,TGTGCCAGCAGCACCGGGACAAGGGAGGGAGAGACCCAGTACTTC
TRBV28,TRBJ1-4,-,-,CASRDTSTNEKLFF,TGTGCCAGCAGGGACACATCAACTAATGAAAAACTGTTTTTT
TRBV2,TRBJ2-7,-,few,CASSKNYEQYF,TGTGCCAGCAGTAAAAACTACGAGCAGTACTTC
TRBV24-1,TRBJ2-3,TRBD2,many,CATSDPGTSGITNTQYF,TGTGCCACCAGTGATCCCGGGACTAGCGGGATAACAAATACGCAGTATTTT
TRBV6-1,TRBJ1-3,-,many,CASSENGTPPSVGNTIYF,TGTGCCAGCAGTGAGAACGGTACCCCCCCTAGCGTCGGAAACACCATATATTTT
TRBV20-1,TRBJ1-1,-,-,CSARDWQGMNTEAFF,TGCAGTGCTAGAGACTGGCAGGGCATGAACACTGAAGCTTTCTTT
TRBV2,TRBJ2-7,TRBD1,many,CASRQGAAYEQYF,TGTGCCAGCAGACAGGGGGCGGCTTACGAGCAGTACTTC